The 19 T cell receptor beta chains reported below all come from one sample, sequenced in a study of blood T cell repertoires in COVID-19. Sequencing used immunoSEQ multiplex PCR; TCRdb keeps in-frame clones, though not all of them. The sample carries around 110,000 clones, over 75% recorded once. The sequenced sample consisted of peripheral blood. The receptor source for this set is a human donor with active COVID-19. The donor label of this sample is uncertain.

The chain joins TRBV7-2 to TRBJ2-5, with 8 bases identical to TRBD2. Germline values: CDR1 SGHTA, CDR2 FQGNSA. This CDR3 is 16 amino acids long. Trimming at V came to 5 bases and at J to 5 bases, leaving 13 bases not matched to a gene. DNA for the CDR3: TGTGCCAGCAGCCGGGGACTTTGGCGGGGGGAGGAGACCCAGTACTTC. It yields the protein CASSRGLWRGEETQYF.

In its sample, this clone was seen once. The chain recombines TRBV28 with TRBJ1-2; D might be TRBD1 (6 bases). CDR3 length equals 15 residues. V dropped 8 bases and J dropped 0 bases, with 16 bases sitting between them. Germline V gene lookup returns CDR1 MDHEN and CDR2 SYDVKM. CDR3 nucleotides: TGTGCCAGCTGTATGGGGGACACGGCTAACTATGGCTACACCTTC. Protein product: CASCMGDTANYGYTF.

V gene TRBV18 combines with J gene TRBJ2-6, with TRBD1 matching 10 bases. The junction had 6 bases not matched to a gene; V was cut back by 4 bases and J by 0 bases. The germline V gene encodes CDR1 KGHSH and CDR2 LQKENI. This CDR3 has 18 residues. CDR3 DNA: TGTGCCAGCTCACTCCGGGACAGGGGATCCTCTGGGGCCAACGTCCTGACTTTC. Protein sequence: CASSLRDRGSSGANVLTF.

The V gene is TRBV6-5, the J gene TRBJ2-2, with TRBD2 matching over 7 bases. Germline CDR1 MNHEY, CDR2 SVGAGI. The CDR3 has 15 residues. The V segment lost 8 bases and the J segment 8 bases; nucleotides outside the gene matches: 14. In DNA, the CDR3 is TGTGCCAGCTACAGCGGGGCCCGGGGCCCAGGGGAGCTGTTTTTT. Protein product: CASYSGARGPGELFF.

The chain combines TRBV3-1 (or the pseudogene TRBV3-2) with TRBJ2-5, with D possibly matching TRBD1 (5 bases). The CDR3 loop spans 15 amino acids. Germline loops: CDR1 LGHDT, CDR2 YNNKEL (reference sequence). Trimming removed 4 bases at V and 5 bases at J, with 17 bases between. In DNA form, the CDR3 reads TGTGCCAGCAGCCGGGCGGTGGGGCCTGTGGAGACCCAGTACTTC. Protein product: CASSRAVGPVETQYF.

The J gene is TRBJ2-1, the V gene TRBV11-2, with TRBD2 identical over 11 bases. The V gene's germline CDR1 is SGHAT and CDR2 FQNNGV. V lost 0 bases, J lost 1 base, and 11 bases stayed unmatched. The CDR3 covers 20 residues. This CDR3 reads CASSLDPRLAGGSSYNEQFF. The CDR3 DNA reads TGTGCCAGCAGCTTAGACCCGAGGCTAGCGGGGGGCTCGTCCTACAATGAGCAGTTCTTC.

The chain joins TRBV15 to TRBJ2-5; TRBD2 might be the D (5 bases). Trimming removed 0 bases from V and 9 bases from J, with 8 bases in between. Germline CDR1 LNHNV, CDR2 YYDKDF (reference sequence). This CDR3 is 12 amino acids long. This CDR3 reads CATSRDVGAQYF. CDR3 bases: TGTGCCACCAGCAGAGATGTCGGGGCCCAGTACTTC.

The gene calls are TRBV5-4 and TRBJ1-2; 10 bases agree with TRBD1. The CDR3 loop spans 15 amino acids. Germline-derived CDR1 and CDR2 are SGHNT and YYREEE (reference sequence). Trimming removed 4 bases from V and 5 bases from J; junction bases left unmatched: 8. The CDR3 DNA is TGTGCCAGCAGCCGGGGACAGGGGAGGGAGTATGGCTACACCTTC. Translating it yields CASSRGQGREYGYTF.

The chain carries TRBV7-9 and TRBJ1-1; unclear D gene. Trimming pared 5 bases from V and 8 bases from J, leaving 15 bases between. The V gene's germline CDR1 is SEHNR and CDR2 FQNEAQ (reference sequence). The CDR3 totals 13 residues. The CDR3 nucleotides read TGTGCCAGCAGCCCTCTTGGGTGGGCGGAAGCTTTCTTT. Translating gives CASSPLGWAEAFF.

A word on this clone: Other DNA variants within this sample encode the same CDR3. V and J are TRBV9 and TRBJ2-3, with TRBD2 as a possible D gene (7 bases). This CDR3 has 14 amino acids. Germline V gene sequence: CDR1 SGDLS, CDR2 YYNGEE. V lost 2 bases to trimming and J lost 3 bases, with 10 bases between them. The CDR3 DNA reads as TGTGCCAGCAGCGTGGGGGGGCGGACAGATACGCAGTATTTT. Translation gives CASSVGGRTDTQYF.

The chain carries TRBV7-2 and TRBJ2-7; 7 positions agree with TRBD2. This CDR3 region has 13 residues. The germline gives CDR1 SGHTA, CDR2 FQGNSA. V shed 4 bases, J shed 6 bases, and the junction held 6 bases outside the gene matches. The CDR3 bases are TGTGCCAGCAGCTCTAGCGGCCAGGGCGAGCAGTACTTC. Protein: CASSSSGQGEQYF.

The CDR3 here is CASSLQGSGEQFF. CDR3 sequence (DNA): TGTGCCAGCAGCCTACAGGGCTCCGGTGAGCAGTTCTTC. V gene TRBV6-5 combines with J gene TRBJ2-1; a weak D match, TRBD1 (6 bases). Trimming removed 6 bases at V and 9 bases at J, with 15 bases between. This CDR3 has 13 amino acids. CDR1 and CDR2 from the germline V gene are MNHEY and SVGAGI.

This chain's CDR3 is CASSLGAGANTGELFF. CDR3 DNA: TGTGCCAGCAGCTTAGGCGCGGGGGCGAACACCGGGGAGCTGTTTTTT. This chain uses TRBV11-2 with TRBJ2-2; 7 bases fit TRBD2. Germline lookup yields CDR1 SGHAT and CDR2 FQNNGV. Germline trimming cut 1 base from V and 0 bases from J; bases unmatched to any gene: 2. This CDR3 has 16 residues.

This chain links TRBV3-1 (or the pseudogene TRBV3-2) with TRBJ1-2; TRBD1 might be the D (5 bases). The germline CDR1 and CDR2 sequences are LGHDT and YNNKEL (reference sequence). V lost 1 base to trimming and J lost 2 bases, with 11 bases between them. CDR3 length: 15 residues. The CDR3 nucleotides read TGTGCCAGCAGCCAAGTGTTTCAGGGAAACTATGGCTACACCTTC. It encodes CASSQVFQGNYGYTF.

This chain links TRBV20-1 with TRBJ1-5; D remains ambiguous. V lost 3 bases and J lost 6, with 15 bases in between. The germline gives CDR1 DFQATT, CDR2 SNEGSKA (reference sequence). The CDR3 spans 14 residues. The CDR3, as DNA: TGCAGTGCTAGTTCGGGTTGGGGAGGTCAGCCCCAGCATTTT. As protein: CSASSGWGGQPQHF.

The V and J genes are TRBV7-2 and TRBJ1-1; D not certain. The V and J ends lost 3 bases and 5 bases respectively, with 13 bases between them. The CDR3 loop spans 14 amino acids. Germline lookup yields CDR1 SGHTA and CDR2 FQGNSA. CDR3 coding DNA: TGTGCCAGCAGCTTGATGACACCGGGGACTGAAGCTTTCTTT. Protein sequence: CASSLMTPGTEAFF.

The J gene is TRBJ2-3, the V gene TRBV5-4, with 8 positions matching TRBD2. This CDR3 contains 15 residues. The V gene end was trimmed by 1 base and the J gene end by 0 bases; junction bases not matched to a gene: 1. CDR1 SGHNT and CDR2 YYREEE come from the germline V gene (reference sequence). The CDR3 reads CASSLLAGSTDTQYF. CDR3 bases: TGTGCCAGCAGCTTGTTAGCGGGGAGCACAGATACGCAGTATTTT.

J is TRBJ1-6 and V is TRBV30, with D perhaps matching TRBD1 (5 bases). The V gene lost 5 bases and the J gene lost 2 bases, with 19 bases spanning the gap. CDR3 length: 17 amino acids. Looked up from germline, CDR1 is GTSNPN and CDR2 is SVGIG (reference sequence). As DNA, the CDR3 is TGTGCCTGGGGTCGAGAGTGGGGCCCCCCCTATAATTCACCCCTCCACTTT. Its translation: CAWGREWGPPYNSPLHF.

The CDR3: CASRREKNRGSPYF. CDR3 bases: TGTGCCAGCAGGCGAGAGAAAAATAGGGGTTCGCCGTATTTT. The gene calls are TRBV6-5 and TRBJ2-3, with D perhaps TRBD1 (5 bases). The CDR3 is 14 amino acids. Germline CDR1 reads MNHEY; CDR2 reads SVGAGI. V gave up 6 bases and J gave up 14 bases, with 24 bases separating them.